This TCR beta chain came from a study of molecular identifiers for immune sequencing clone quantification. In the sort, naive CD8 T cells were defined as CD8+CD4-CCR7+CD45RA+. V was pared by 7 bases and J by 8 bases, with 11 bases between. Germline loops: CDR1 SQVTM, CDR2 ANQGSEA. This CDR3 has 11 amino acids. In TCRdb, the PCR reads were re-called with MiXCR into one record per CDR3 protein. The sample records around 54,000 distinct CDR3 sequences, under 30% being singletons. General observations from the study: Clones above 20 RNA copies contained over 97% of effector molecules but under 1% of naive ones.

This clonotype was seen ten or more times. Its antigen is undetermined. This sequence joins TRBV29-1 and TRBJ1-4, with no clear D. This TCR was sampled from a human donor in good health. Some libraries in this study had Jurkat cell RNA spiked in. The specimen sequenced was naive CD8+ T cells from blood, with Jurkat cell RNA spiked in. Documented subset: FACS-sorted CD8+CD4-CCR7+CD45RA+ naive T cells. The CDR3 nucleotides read TGCAGCGCCCAGGACCAAGAAAAACTGTTTTTT. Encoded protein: CSAQDQEKLFF.